Below are 27 T cell receptor beta chains sequenced from a single sample in a study of T cells after yellow fever vaccination. Using its own MiXCR run on the 5' RACE reads, TCRdb lists one record per CDR3 protein. Of 150,000 to 200,000 distinct CDR3 sequences in the sample, approximately 6.2% are singletons; the top ten hold 2.9%. The source was CD4+ T cells sorted from PBMCs, collected on the day of the first yellow fever vaccination. These receptors originate from a man aged 18 to 30 who received the YFV17D yellow fever vaccine.

Ten or more counts support this clonotype. The rearrangement joins TRBV7-3 to TRBJ2-3, with D tentatively TRBD2 (7 bases). CDR1 and CDR2 from the germline V gene are SGHTA and FQGTGA. This CDR3 has 14 amino acids. Deletions cut 3 bases from V and 2 bases from J, with 9 bases between. CDR3 in amino acids: CASSFGGPTDTQYF. The CDR3 DNA follows: TGTGCCAGCAGCTTCGGGGGGCCCACAGATACGCAGTATTTT.

This clonotype was seen ten or more times. The rearrangement uses TRBV5-4 and TRBJ2-5, with 11 bases fitting TRBD2. The CDR3 consists of 15 residues. V trimming: 4 bases; J trimming: 1 base; junction bases outside the gene matches: 3. Germline-derived CDR1 and CDR2 are SGHNT and YYREEE (reference sequence). For the CDR3, the DNA is TGTGCCAGCAGCGCCGGGACTAGCGGCCAAGAGACCCAGTACTTC. This gives the protein CASSAGTSGQETQYF.

This CDR3 is CASRRTGLGDEKLFF. CDR3 in DNA: TGTGCCAGCAGGCGGACAGGGCTTGGGGATGAAAAACTGTTTTTT. The chain links TRBV6-6 to TRBJ1-4; 8 bases are shared with TRBD1. J gave up 6 bases and V 6 bases, and 9 bases lay outside the gene matches. The CDR3 spans 15 residues. Germline loops: CDR1 MNHNY, CDR2 SVGAGI (reference sequence).

The chain has TRBV7-9 and TRBJ1-1; D call uncertain. The V end was cut by 5 bases, the J end by 0 bases, with 7 bases between. This CDR3 region has 13 residues. The germline gives CDR1 SEHNR, CDR2 FQNEAQ (reference sequence). This chain's CDR3 is CASSPSLNTEAFF. The CDR3 DNA follows: TGTGCCAGCAGCCCGTCGTTGAACACTGAAGCTTTCTTT.

This clonotype was seen repeatedly, ten times or more. V gene TRBV10-3 combines with J gene TRBJ2-1; 7 bases align to TRBD2. Germline assignment: CDR1 ENHRY and CDR2 SYGVKD. The V and J ends lost 11 bases and 8 bases, in that order; junction bases with no gene match: 12. CDR3 length equals 13 residues. DNA of the CDR3: TGTGCCGGCGGTGGACTAGTGGATGATGAGCAGTTCTTC. Amino acids: CAGGGLVDDEQFF.

This clonotype was observed at least ten times. The CDR3, as DNA: TGCGCCAGCAGCTTGGACACGGGGTTGGGAGATACGCAGTATTTT. Translation: CASSLDTGLGDTQYF. The genes are TRBV5-1 and TRBJ2-3, with D possibly being TRBD2 (5 bases). The V end lost 0 bases, the J end lost 5 bases, and 13 bases lay between the germline ends. The CDR3 contains 15 residues. Per the germline V gene, CDR1 is SGHRS and CDR2 is YFSETQ.

Many counts were recorded for this clonotype. The genes are TRBV2 and TRBJ2-5; 8 positions match TRBD1. The CDR3 spans 13 residues. The V gene's germline CDR1 is SNHLY and CDR2 FYNNEI. The ends lost 7 bases at V and 5 bases at J; junction bases unmatched: 6. The CDR3 protein is CASTMDRVETQYF. The CDR3 DNA sequence: TGTGCCAGCACCATGGACAGGGTGGAGACCCAGTACTTC.

This clonotype was observed a handful of times. The genes are TRBV7-2 and TRBJ2-7; the match to TRBD1 covers 12 bases. Germline V gene data show CDR1 as SGHTA and CDR2 as FQGNSA. The CDR3 length is 14 residues. V was pared by 3 bases and J by 6 bases, with 3 bases of the junction left unmatched. Written as DNA, the CDR3 is TGTGCCAGCAGCTTGGGACAGGGGGCGGGCGAGCAGTACTTC. This sequence encodes CASSLGQGAGEQYF. Filled out from reference TRBV7-2 and TRBJ2-7, the complete variable domain reads GAGVSQSPSNKVTEKGKDVELRCDPISGHTALYWYRQSLGQGLEFLIYFQGNSAPDKSGLPSDRFSAERTGGSVSTLTIQRTQQEDSAVYLCASSLGQGAGEQYFGPGTRLTVT.

The table lists this clonotype with a few counts. The V call is TRBV18, the J call TRBJ2-3; 11 nucleotides agree with TRBD2. Per the germline V gene, CDR1 is KGHSH and CDR2 is LQKENI. V gave up 4 bases and J gave up 2 bases; unmatched junction bases: 8. This CDR3 spans 17 amino acids. For the CDR3, the DNA is TGTGCCAGCTCACGACAGATTAGCGGGGGGGCCACAGATACGCAGTATTTT. Translated: CASSRQISGGATDTQYF. Full variable domain (remainder filled in from reference TRBV18 and TRBJ2-3): NAGVMQNPRHLVRRRGQEARLRCSPMKGHSHVYWYRQLPEEGLKFMVYLQKENIIDESGMPKERFSAEFPKEGPSILRIQQVVRGDSAAYFCASSRQISGGATDTQYFGPGTRLTVL.

This clonotype came up many times. This sequence joins TRBV5-1 and TRBJ2-7, with D uncertain. The CDR3 sequence is 11 residues long. Per the germline V gene, CDR1 is SGHRS and CDR2 is YFSETQ. With 0 bases removed from V and 5 bases from J, the gap between germline ends came to 3 bases. The CDR3 here is CASSLVNEQYF. CDR3 nucleotide sequence: TGCGCCAGCAGCTTGGTTAACGAGCAGTACTTC.

This clonotype was seen ten or more times. The V and J genes are TRBV3-1 and TRBJ1-2; the match to TRBD1 covers 12 bases. From germline, CDR1 is LGHDT and CDR2 YNNKEL (reference sequence). The V and J ends lost 3 bases and 4 bases, in that order; junction bases with no gene match: 3. This CDR3 contains 15 residues. CDR3 sequence: CASSQEGQGAYGYTF. DNA for the CDR3: TGTGCCAGCAGCCAGGAGGGACAGGGGGCCTATGGCTACACCTTC.

This clonotype came up many times. The chain combines TRBV20-1 with TRBJ1-4, with 11 bases that match TRBD1. J was trimmed by 8 bases and V by 6 bases; bases with no gene match: 11. CDR1 and CDR2 from the germline V gene are DFQATT and SNEGSKA (reference sequence). The CDR3 consists of 15 residues. The CDR3 bases are TGCAGTGCCCACGGACAGGGGGCGGGAGGCGAAAAACTGTTTTTT. The encoded protein is CSAHGQGAGGEKLFF.

This clonotype occurred a few times. The chain carries TRBV6-5 and TRBJ1-1; perhaps TRBD1 as D (6 bases). There are 11 residues in the CDR3. The ends were cut back, 10 bases at V and 10 bases at J, with 16 bases in the middle. Germline V gives CDR1 MNHEY, CDR2 SVGAGI. The CDR3 DNA reads TGTGCCACCTCAAAAGGGGGGGGAGCTTTCTTT. It codes for CATSKGGGAFF.

This clonotype has a handful of counts. The rearrangement uses TRBV20-1 and TRBJ2-1, with TRBD2 matching over 10 bases. Germline V gene sequence: CDR1 DFQATT, CDR2 SNEGSKA (reference sequence). This CDR3 has 15 amino acids. V lost 0 bases and J lost 4; bases outside the gene matches: 3. In nucleotides, the CDR3 is TGCAGTGCTAGAGAAGCGGGGGGGCTATACAATGAGCAGTTCTTC. Translating it yields CSAREAGGLYNEQFF.

This clonotype was detected ten times or more. The chain carries TRBV5-1 and TRBJ2-3, with D unclear. CDR3 length: 13 amino acids. Germline assignment: CDR1 SGHRS and CDR2 YFSETQ. Trimming pared 3 bases from V and 2 bases from J, leaving 7 bases between. CDR3: CASSSAYTDTQYF. CDR3 in DNA: TGCGCCAGCAGCTCAGCCTACACAGATACGCAGTATTTT.

CDR3 protein: CASSTTGETEAFF. DNA of the CDR3: TGTGCCAGCAGCACGACAGGGGAAACTGAAGCTTTCTTT. The chain links TRBV7-3 to TRBJ1-1; 8 nucleotides align to TRBD1. V shed 5 bases and J 5 bases; nucleotides not matched to a gene: 4. Germline values: CDR1 SGHTA, CDR2 FQGTGA. This CDR3 is built from 13 residues.

The V call is TRBV5-6, the J call TRBJ2-1; tentatively, D is TRBD1 (7 bases). V gave up 4 bases and J gave up 5 bases, with 19 bases separating them. Germline V CDR1 and CDR2: SGHDT, YYEEEE. This CDR3 spans 16 amino acids. The CDR3 DNA is TGTGCCAGCAGCCCCCTAGACAGGGAGGTCAACAATGAGCAGTTCTTC. The encoded protein is CASSPLDREVNNEQFF.

This clonotype has just a few counts. The V and J genes are TRBV6-2 or TRBV6-3 and TRBJ2-7; D is undetermined. Germline V gene sequence: CDR1 MNHEY, CDR2 SVGEGT. Between the trimmed V and J ends, which lost 3 bases and 0 bases, there was a span of 15 bases. The CDR3 has 16 residues. The CDR3 nucleotides read TGTGCCAGCAGTTATTACCCCGTCCAAAGCTCCTACGAGCAGTACGTC. Its protein product is CASSYYPVQSSYEQYV.

This clonotype was observed at least ten times. The chain links TRBV11-1 to TRBJ1-1; a possible D gene is TRBD1 (5 bases). With 6 bases removed from V and 1 base from J, the gap between germline ends came to 18 bases. The CDR3 has 16 residues. The germline gives CDR1 SGHAT, CDR2 FQDESV (reference sequence). Written as DNA, the CDR3 is TGTGCCAGCAGGTCCCAGGGACCGGGAACGAACACTGAAGCTTTCTTT. Its protein is CASRSQGPGTNTEAFF.

In this sample, this clonotype turned up many times. This chain joins TRBV20-1 and TRBJ1-1, with no clear D. V lost 2 bases, J lost 0 bases, and 7 bases lay in between. This CDR3 has 13 residues. In germline, CDR1 is DFQATT, CDR2 SNEGSKA (reference sequence). CDR3 nucleotides: TGCAGTGCTAGACGGCACTTGAACACTGAAGCTTTCTTT. It translates to CSARRHLNTEAFF.

The V call is TRBV4-2, the J call TRBJ2-3; D is undetermined. Germline CDR1 LGHNA, CDR2 YNFKEQ. This CDR3 is built from 12 residues. Trimming took off 1 base at V and 5 bases at J, with 4 bases between the two ends. In nucleotides, the CDR3 is TGTGCCAGCAGCCAAGCCAGAGATACGCAGTATTTT. This encodes CASSQARDTQYF.

This clonotype was recorded many times. V gene TRBV12-3 or TRBV12-4 combines with J gene TRBJ2-2; 8 positions agree with TRBD1. V shed 5 bases and J 7 bases; nucleotides not matched to a gene: 6. CDR3 length: 14 amino acids. As DNA, the CDR3 is TGTGCCAGCAGTAAGACAGGGGTAGACGGGGAGCTGTTTTTT. Translating it yields CASSKTGVDGELFF.

This clonotype has ten or more counts. The chain has TRBV7-9 and TRBJ2-3; D is uncertain. The ends were cut back, 2 bases at V and 6 bases at J, with 9 bases in the middle. CDR1 SEHNR and CDR2 FQNEAQ come from the germline V gene (reference sequence). This CDR3 comprises 13 residues. The CDR3 DNA reads TGTGCCAGCAGCTTAACTACCCCGGATACGCAGTATTTT. This codes for CASSLTTPDTQYF.

Only a few counts were recorded for this clonotype. The gene calls are TRBV6-5 and TRBJ2-5; 8 nucleotides agree with TRBD2. The CDR3 sequence is 13 residues long. CDR1 is MNHEY, CDR2 SVGAGI, per germline. The J segment lost 6 bases and the V segment lost 3 bases, leaving 3 bases of the junction unmatched. The CDR3 DNA follows: TGTGCCAGCAGTTATTCGGGGGGGAAGACCCAGTACTTC. Protein sequence: CASSYSGGKTQYF.

This clonotype was observed a few times. The chain is built from TRBV20-1 and TRBJ2-1, with 12 bases lining up with TRBD2. Germline values: CDR1 DFQATT, CDR2 SNEGSKA (reference sequence). The CDR3 spans 14 residues. Unmatched junction bases numbered 6, after V lost 5 bases and J lost 7 bases. CDR3 residues: CSAYSSGGANEQFF. CDR3 nucleotides: TGCAGTGCTTATTCTAGCGGGGGGGCGAATGAGCAGTTCTTC.

The rearrangement uses TRBV29-1 and TRBJ2-3, with 13 nucleotides matching TRBD2. CDR3 length: 15 residues. CDR1 and CDR2 from the germline V gene are SQVTM and ANQGSEA. V trimming: 7 bases; J trimming: 2 bases; junction bases outside the gene matches: 6. CDR3 region: CSALLAGGNTDTQYF. In nucleotides, the CDR3 is TGCAGCGCTCTACTAGCGGGGGGGAACACAGATACGCAGTATTTT.

In its sample, this clonotype was seen many times. The chain carries TRBV15 and TRBJ1-1, with D perhaps matching TRBD1 (5 bases). This CDR3 is built from 16 residues. V was shortened by 1 base and J by 1 base, with 13 bases between the two germline ends. Germline V CDR1 and CDR2: LNHNV, YYDKDF (reference sequence). CDR3 amino acids: CATSRGDLAENTEAFF. DNA for the CDR3: TGTGCCACCAGCAGAGGGGACCTAGCGGAGAACACTGAAGCTTTCTTT. The full variable domain, in which reference TRBV15 and TRBJ1-1 provide the parts outside the CDR3, is DAMVIQNPRYQVTQFGKPVTLSCSQTLNHNVMYWYQQKSSQAPKLLFHYYDKDFNNEADTPDNFQSRRPNTSFCFLDIRSPGLGDTAMYLCATSRGDLAENTEAFFGQGTRLTVV.